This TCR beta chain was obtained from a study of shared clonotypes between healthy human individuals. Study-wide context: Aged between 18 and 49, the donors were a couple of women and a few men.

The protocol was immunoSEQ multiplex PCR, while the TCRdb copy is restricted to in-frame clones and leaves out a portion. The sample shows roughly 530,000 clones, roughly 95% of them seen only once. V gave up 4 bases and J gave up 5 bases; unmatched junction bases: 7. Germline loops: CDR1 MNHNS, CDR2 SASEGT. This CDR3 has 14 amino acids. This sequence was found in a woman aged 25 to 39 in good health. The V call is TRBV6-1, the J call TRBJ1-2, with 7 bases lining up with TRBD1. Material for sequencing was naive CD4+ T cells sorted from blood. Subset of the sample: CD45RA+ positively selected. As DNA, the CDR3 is TGTGCCAGCAGTGCCGCCGGGACAGTATATGGCTACACCTTC. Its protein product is CASSAAGTVYGYTF.